This TCR beta chain was found in a study of shared clonotypes between healthy human individuals. Study outcomes and limitations: Naive CD4 clonotype sharing across a handful of donors was 4% to 5%.

CD45RA-negative memory and CD45RA+ naive subsets were split from the CD4+ cells. Germline CDR1 and CDR2: MDHEN and SYDVKM. With 8 bases clipped from V and 0 bases from J, the junction kept 6 bases outside the gene matches. The CDR3 has 15 residues. On this clone itself: The target antigen is unknown.

Deep was the level used in running the assay. Data came from immunoSEQ multiplex PCR; TCRdb stores just in-frame clones and leaves some out. There are about 1.5 million clones in the sample; 98% occur only once, and 0.4% to 0.45% lies in the top ten. The sequenced sample consisted of naive CD4+ T cells sorted from blood. The subset denotes: CD45RA+ positively selected. This receptor was obtained from a man younger than 45 in good health. The chain joins TRBV28 to TRBJ2-7; 11 positions match TRBD1. In DNA, the CDR3 is TGTGCCAGCCGGGACAGGGGGAACCCCTCCTACGAGCAGTACTTC. Translation gives CASRDRGNPSYEQYF.